This TCR beta chain was documented in a study of OX40 agonist ivuxolimab in advanced cancers. Context from the whole study: Ivuxolimab was an agonistic, fully human IgG2 monoclonal antibody directed against OX40 (CD134), a costimulatory receptor. The dose-escalation cohort was approximately 83% male with a mean age of 60 years, ranging from about 23 to 85. Among the roughly 50 dose-escalation patients, 19 had hepatocellular carcinoma, around 15 melanoma, 9 renal cell carcinoma and 9 head and neck cancer. Prior anti-PD-1, anti-PD-L1 or anti-CTLA-4 therapy was permitted, and checkpoint inhibitors had been received by approximately 39% of dose-escalation patients. Three dose-escalation patients achieved partial responses, one with hepatocellular carcinoma and two with cutaneous melanoma. Peripheral TCRbeta sequencing was intended to test whether TCR sequence diversity was altered and clonal T-cell expansion was caused by ivuxolimab. The monotherapy dose-escalation portion (N ≈ 55 patients) of the phase I ivuxolimab trial is reported in the paper. Intravenous ivuxolimab was administered to patients every 2 weeks at six dose levels: 0.01, 0.1, 0.3, 1.5, 3 and 10 mg/kg. General conclusions and limits of the study: Low levels of normalized T-cell clonal expansion were also seen in some patients who did not respond. On average, CD8+ T cells showed more expanded clones than CD4+ T cells after ivuxolimab. At doses of 0.1 to 3.0 mg/kg, clonal expansion of both CD4+ and CD8+ blood T cells was observed from baseline to week 6. Partial responders in the 0.1-3.0 mg/kg groups had among the lowest normalized peripheral clonal expansion, especially among CD8+ T cells. The antigen specificity of the clonally expanded peripheral T cells was not determined.

Genomic DNA was isolated from the sorted cells so that the TCRbeta CDR3 region could be sequenced. The immunoSEQ Assay was used for sequencing of TCRbeta CDR3 regions. This is the immuneACCESS table as TCRdb keeps it, with only in-frame sequences that have V and J called. A part of the clones is gone; compared with another copy, unresolved V genes explain less than half, and the rest is unexplained. The sample contains about 34,000 clones, approximately 80% of them found a single time. Over 2.5% of the sample lies in the top ten. On this clone itself: Its antigen target is currently unknown. There are no base qualities to consult, and no much larger clone falls within one base.

The trial excluded patients who had a history of autoimmune disease or were on systemic immunosuppression. Peripheral blood for TCR sequencing was collected from all dose cohorts at baseline, on cycle 4 day 1, and on cycle 7 day 1. Samples were obtained from an open-label, multicenter, first-in-human phase I dose-escalation trial of ivuxolimab. Adults with locally advanced or metastatic melanoma, renal cell carcinoma, hepatocellular carcinoma or head and neck squamous cell carcinoma were enrolled in the trial. CD4+ and CD8+ T cells were sorted separately from peripheral blood before TCR sequencing. The sample here was CD4+ or CD8+ T cells sorted from blood, taken in a trial of the OX40 agonist ivuxolimab. The receptor comes from an adult with an advanced solid tumor such as melanoma, head and neck, liver or kidney cancer.

The DNA reads TGCGCCAGCAGCTTTCAGGGGTTCTCTCAAGAGACCCAGTACTTC. It codes for CASSFQGFSQETQYF. The chain couples TRBV5-1 to TRBJ2-5; D gene: possibly TRBD1, on 6 matching bases. The CDR3 measures 15 amino acids from cysteine to phenylalanine. The read is trimmed to its CDR3 DNA, 45 bases read in frame from base 1. The V end loses 2 bases and the J end loses 2 bases, and a stretch of 13 bases separates them. CDR1 and CDR2 were assigned from the germline V gene as SGHRS and YFSETQ. Supplemented by the reference TRBV5-1 and TRBJ2-5 proteins around the CDR3, the complete variable domain is KAGVTQTPRYLIKTRGQQVTLSCSPISGHRSVSWYQQTPGQGLQFLFEYFSETQRNKGNFPGRFSGRQFSNSRSEMNVSTLELGDSALYLCASSFQGFSQETQYFGPGTRLLVL.